One sample yielded the 23 T cell receptor beta chains listed below, sequenced in a study of identical twins. TCRdb analysed the 5' RACE reads with MiXCR anew, one entry per CDR3 protein. The table records roughly 350,000 distinct CDR3 sequences, roughly 10% of them present only once. Sequenced input: naive T cells sorted from blood. Every receptor here comes from a woman aged 45-60 years in good health.

This clonotype turned up a few times. This chain joins TRBV19 and TRBJ2-1; D is possibly TRBD2 (6 bases). From germline, CDR1 is LNHDA and CDR2 SQIVND (reference sequence). The length of the CDR3 is 13 residues. Trimming left V 7 bases short and J 7 bases short, with 14 bases between. CDR3 sequence: CASNLGAGNEQFF. CDR3 bases: TGTGCCAGTAATCTAGGGGCGGGGAATGAGCAGTTCTTC.

This clonotype turned up a few times. V usage is TRBV11-2 and J usage is TRBJ2-1, with 9 bases identical to TRBD1. The CDR3 contains 15 residues. Germline-derived CDR1 and CDR2 are SGHAT and FQNNGV. Unmatched junction bases numbered 8, after V lost 2 bases and J lost 9 bases. CDR3 sequence: CASSLWDRVGSEQFF. For the CDR3, the DNA is TGTGCCAGCAGCTTATGGGACAGGGTGGGGAGTGAGCAGTTCTTC.

The chain joins TRBV20-1 to TRBJ2-1; 12 bases line up with TRBD2. CDR1 and CDR2 (germline): DFQATT, SNEGSKA (reference sequence). V lost 1 base, J lost 5 bases, and 0 bases stayed unmatched. This CDR3 has 14 residues. CDR3 in DNA: TGCAGTGCTAGAGGACTAGCGGGGGACAATGAGCAGTTCTTC. It specifies CSARGLAGDNEQFF.

This clonotype was seen a handful of times. The V gene is TRBV20-1, the J gene TRBJ1-3, with a weak D call TRBD1 (6 bases). The CDR3 loop spans 16 amino acids. With 2 bases removed from V and 2 bases from J, the gap between germline ends came to 16 bases. Germline lookup yields CDR1 DFQATT and CDR2 SNEGSKA (reference sequence). This CDR3 reads CSARLGLTGPGNTIYF. The DNA of the CDR3 is TGCAGTGCTAGATTGGGATTAACAGGGCCTGGAAACACCATATATTTT.

This clonotype was recorded a few times. V is TRBV6-1 and J is TRBJ2-2; D gene uncertain. Trimming stripped 3 bases from V and 6 bases from J, with 5 bases between. The CDR3 is 12 residues long. The germline V gene encodes CDR1 MNHNS and CDR2 SASEGT. The CDR3 nucleotides read TGTGCCAGCAGTGATTTGGCCGGGGAGCTGTTTTTT. This gives the protein CASSDLAGELFF.

This clonotype was observed a few times. This chain links TRBV5-4 with TRBJ1-4; D gene uncertain. The CDR3 loop spans 15 amino acids. In germline, CDR1 is SGHNT, CDR2 YYREEE (reference sequence). The germline V and J ends were trimmed by 3 bases and 5 bases, with 14 bases remaining between them. CDR3 in DNA: TGTGCCAGCAGCTCGAATGGGGAGGTGAATGAAAAACTGTTTTTT. Translated, it gives CASSSNGEVNEKLFF.

The V gene is TRBV9, the J gene TRBJ2-3; D gene ambiguous. Germline V lookup: CDR1 SGDLS, CDR2 YYNGEE. V lost 0 bases and J 5 bases, leaving 7 bases between the germline ends. This CDR3 is 13 amino acids long. The CDR3 DNA reads TGTGCCAGCAGCGTAGAGGGTAAAGATACGCAGTATTTT. Translation: CASSVEGKDTQYF.

V is TRBV18 and J is TRBJ2-7; 7 nucleotides match TRBD2. V shed 3 bases and J 5 bases; nucleotides not matched to a gene: 13. The germline V gene encodes CDR1 KGHSH and CDR2 LQKENI. This CDR3 comprises 16 residues. The CDR3 sequence is CASSPRPGTNVNEQYF. CDR3 nucleotide sequence: TGTGCCAGCTCACCCCGACCCGGGACTAACGTTAACGAGCAGTACTTC.

This clonotype was picked up a small number of times. This chain joins TRBV3-1 and TRBJ1-6; D might be TRBD1 (5 bases). The V gene's germline CDR1 is LGHDT and CDR2 YNNKEL (reference sequence). The V and J ends lost 3 bases and 10 bases respectively, with 10 bases between them. The CDR3 totals 13 residues. The CDR3 bases are TGTGCCAGCAGCCATATGAGGGGATCACCCCTCCACTTT. Its translation: CASSHMRGSPLHF.

This clonotype was counted many times. This chain links TRBV29-1 with TRBJ1-1; 7 bases fit TRBD1. The CDR3 sequence is 13 residues long. The ends lost 0 bases at V and 4 bases at J; junction bases unmatched: 2. Per germline, CDR1 SQVTM and CDR2 ANQGSEA. The CDR3 region is CSVEDKGATEAFF. CDR3 in DNA: TGCAGCGTTGAAGACAAGGGGGCCACTGAAGCTTTCTTT. The variable domain in full, with the rest retrieved from reference TRBV29-1 and TRBJ1-1, is SAVISQKPSRDICQRGTSLTIQCQVDSQVTMMFWYRQQPGQSLTLIATANQGSEATYESGFVIDKFPISRPNLTFSTLTVSNMSPEDSSIYLCSVEDKGATEAFFGQGTRLTVV.

A remark on this clonotype: With a much larger clone just one base away, this may be a read error. In DNA, the CDR3 is TGCAGTGCCCATAAGAGTCTAGCGGGATCTGGGCCCTACAGTGAGCAGTTCTTC. It encodes CSAHKSLAGSGPYSEQFF. This chain uses TRBV20-1 with TRBJ2-1; 9 bases agree with TRBD2. From germline, CDR1 is DFQATT and CDR2 SNEGSKA (reference sequence). There are 18 residues in the CDR3.

This clonotype was seen only a few times. The V gene is TRBV12-3 or TRBV12-4, the J gene TRBJ2-2, with 12 nucleotides matching TRBD2. J gave up 4 bases and V 5 bases, and 11 bases lay outside the gene matches. This CDR3 comprises 18 residues. The CDR3 nucleotides read TGTGCCAGCAGTCAGCCCGGACTAGCGGGATCGGGCACCGGGGAGCTGTTTTTT. Encoded protein: CASSQPGLAGSGTGELFF.

This clonotype was detected only a few times. The J gene is TRBJ2-1, the V gene TRBV18; D unclear. This CDR3 is 15 amino acids long. Trimming cost V 0 bases and J 2 bases, with 8 bases left between them. Per the germline V gene, CDR1 is KGHSH and CDR2 is LQKENI. The CDR3 bases are TGTGCCAGCTCACCACCTCGCCAGGCCTACAATGAGCAGTTCTTC. It translates to CASSPPRQAYNEQFF.

The sample holds many counts of this clonotype. The chain couples TRBV4-1 to TRBJ2-5, with no clear D. The CDR3 consists of 13 residues. The germline gives CDR1 MGHRA, CDR2 YSYEKL. The V gene lost 0 bases and the J gene lost 5 bases, with 7 bases spanning the gap. DNA of the CDR3: TGCGCCAGCAGCCAAGATTTTGAGGAGACCCAGTACTTC. Translating gives CASSQDFEETQYF.

This clonotype occurred many times. This chain uses TRBV9 with TRBJ1-2, with 7 bases matching TRBD1. The CDR3 consists of 13 residues. Trimming removed 4 bases from V and 6 bases from J; junction bases left unmatched: 6. Germline assignment: CDR1 SGDLS and CDR2 YYNGEE. This chain's CDR3 is CASSNRDRDGYTF. CDR3 nucleotide sequence: TGTGCCAGCAGCAACCGGGACAGAGATGGCTACACCTTC.

The chain employs TRBV7-9 and TRBJ2-3; TRBD2 matches 13 bases. After removal of 2 bases from V and 4 bases from J, the junction contained 6 bases not matched to a gene. Germline V CDR1 and CDR2: SEHNR, FQNEAQ (reference sequence). This CDR3 spans 17 amino acids. The chain's CDR3 is CASSLRRLAGGADTQYF. Written as DNA, the CDR3 is TGTGCCAGCAGCTTACGCCGACTAGCGGGAGGAGCAGATACGCAGTATTTT.

This sequence joins TRBV4-1 and TRBJ2-1; 7 nucleotides agree with TRBD2. This CDR3 has 16 amino acids. V was pared by 4 bases and J by 5 bases, with 11 bases of the junction left unmatched. CDR1 and CDR2 (germline): MGHRA, YSYEKL. CDR3 nucleotide sequence: TGCGCCAGCAGCCGAGATCTACTAGCGTTACACAATGAGCAGTTCTTC. This translates into CASSRDLLALHNEQFF.

This clonotype was observed a handful of times. Here the CDR3 DNA reads TGTGCCAGCAGACCCGGGACTAGCGGCACGCCGGGGTTCTTC. Its protein is CASRPGTSGTPGFF. J is TRBJ2-1 and V is TRBV7-9; 11 bases fit TRBD2. The length of the CDR3 is 14 residues. Germline trimming cut 6 bases from V and 15 bases from J; bases unmatched to any gene: 13. Germline V gene data show CDR1 as SEHNR and CDR2 as FQNEAQ (reference sequence).

The chain employs TRBV6-1 and TRBJ1-2; D is uncertain. Germline V CDR1 and CDR2: MNHNS, SASEGT. Trimming cost V 4 bases and J 4 bases, with 10 bases left between them. The CDR3 covers 13 residues. The CDR3, as DNA: TGTGCCAGCAGTGTCCGGGGATCCTATGGCTACACCTTC. It encodes CASSVRGSYGYTF.

The chain is built from TRBV7-9 and TRBJ1-5, with TRBD1 identical over 7 bases. This CDR3 is 15 amino acids long. Germline V gene lookup returns CDR1 SEHNR and CDR2 FQNEAQ (reference sequence). The V and J ends lost 4 bases and 2 bases, in that order; junction bases with no gene match: 5. CDR3 nucleotides: TGTGCCAGCAGCTCCCCCGGGACAGGCAATCAGCCCCAGCATTTT. Translating gives CASSSPGTGNQPQHF. Full variable domain (rest looked up from reference TRBV7-9 and TRBJ1-5): DTGVSQNPRHKITKRGQNVTFRCDPISEHNRLYWYRQTLGQGPEFLTYFQNEAQLEKSRLLSDRFSAERPKGSFSTLEIQRTEQGDSAMYLCASSSPGTGNQPQHFGDGTRLSIL.

This clonotype was seen many times. The rearrangement links TRBV5-5 to TRBJ2-1; 14 bases are shared with TRBD2. CDR1 is SGHKS and CDR2 is YYEKEE in the germline V gene (reference sequence). V was clipped by 0 bases and J by 9 bases; unmatched bases: 8. This CDR3 has 17 residues. The CDR3 bases are TGTGCCAGCAGCTTGGGACTAGCGGGAGGGAGTATCGGTGAGCAGTTCTTC. This gives the protein CASSLGLAGGSIGEQFF.

Ten or more counts support this clonotype. The rearrangement uses TRBV12-3 or TRBV12-4 and TRBJ1-5; D is ambiguous. The CDR3 is 14 amino acids. The V end lost 5 bases, the J end lost 5 bases, and 13 bases lay between the germline ends. CDR3 residues: CASSTTRRDQPQHF. Here the CDR3 DNA reads TGTGCCAGCAGTACAACACGACGTGATCAGCCCCAGCATTTT.

The chain is built from TRBV6-5 and TRBJ2-3; 9 bases fit TRBD2. Per the germline V gene, CDR1 is MNHEY and CDR2 is SVGAGI. The CDR3 totals 14 residues. Unmatched junction bases numbered 7, after V lost 6 bases and J lost 6 bases. The CDR3, as DNA: TGTGCCAGCAGATCAGCGGGAGGCCGGGATACGCAGTATTTT. This encodes CASRSAGGRDTQYF.